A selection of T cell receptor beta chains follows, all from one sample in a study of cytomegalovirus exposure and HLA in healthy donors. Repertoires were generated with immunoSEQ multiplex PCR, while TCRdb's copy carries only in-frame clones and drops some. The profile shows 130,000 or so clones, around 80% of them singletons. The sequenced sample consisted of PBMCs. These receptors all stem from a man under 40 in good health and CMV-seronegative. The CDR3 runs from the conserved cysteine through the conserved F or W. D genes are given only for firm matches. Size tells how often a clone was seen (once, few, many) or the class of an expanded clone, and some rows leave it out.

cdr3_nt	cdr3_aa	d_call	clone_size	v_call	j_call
TGTGCCAGCAGTTTAGGCAGGGACACTGAAGCTTTCTTT	CASSLGRDTEAFF	-	many	TRBV27	TRBJ1-1
TGTGCCAGCAGTTCGGGAGGGGGCGGAACTGAAGCTTTCTTT	CASSSGGGGTEAFF	TRBD1	-	TRBV6-5	TRBJ1-1
TGTGCCAGCAGCTTCAGGACAGGGGGCAGAGGCTACACCTTC	CASSFRTGGRGYTF	TRBD1	few	TRBV5-4	TRBJ1-2
TGTGCCAGCAGAGAGGGGCGGGACTCCATTTCCTACGAGCAGTACTTC	CASREGRDSISYEQYF	-	-	TRBV9	TRBJ2-7
TGTGCCAGCAGTCTGTGGGGCCCGAGTCAGCCCCAGCATTTT	CASSLWGPSQPQHF	-	-	TRBV6-1	TRBJ1-5
TGTGCCAGCAGGCAAGGGACAGTCATGGGGCAGTACTTC	CASRQGTVMGQYF	TRBD1	-	TRBV2	TRBJ2-7
TGTGCCAGCAGTGAAGCCCCCGCGCAGTATTTT	CASSEAPAQYF	-	few	TRBV6-1	TRBJ2-3
TGTGCCAGCAGACAACCGGGACAGGGTGTCTATGGCTACACCTTC	CASRQPGQGVYGYTF	TRBD1	once	TRBV6-5	TRBJ1-2
TGTGCCAGCAGTACCGCGATTTCCGGGGAGCTGTTTTTT	CASSTAISGELFF	-	-	TRBV6-5	TRBJ2-2
TGTGCCATCAGTGTTTTGCAGGAAACAGGGGAGCAGTACTTC	CAISVLQETGEQYF	-	-	TRBV10-3	TRBJ2-7
TGTGCCAGCAGTTCCCACGGGACAGCCTCCTCGCCCCAGCATTTT	CASSSHGTASSPQHF	TRBD1	-	TRBV27	TRBJ1-5
TGCGCCAGCAGCCAAATCGTTGGGACAGGGGGGGACACCGGGGAGCTGTTTTTT	CASSQIVGTGGDTGELFF	TRBD1	once	TRBV4-1	TRBJ2-2
TGTGCCAGCTCACCAGATAAGCCCCAGTACTTC	CASSPDKPQYF	-	-	TRBV18	TRBJ2-5
TGTGCCAGCAGCGCAGGACTAGCGGGAGGCACCACCTACGAGCAGTACTTC	CASSAGLAGGTTYEQYF	TRBD2	-	TRBV7-2	TRBJ2-7
TGTGCCAGCAGCTTAGGGGCAGGGGGGCAGCCCCAGCATTTT	CASSLGAGGQPQHF	TRBD1	-	TRBV7-8	TRBJ1-5
TGTGCCAGCTCTCTAAGAAGGGGAGAGGGGAGGACTGAAGCTTTCTTT	CASSLRRGEGRTEAFF	-	few	TRBV18	TRBJ1-1
TGTGCCAGCAGTAGAATCGCCGGGACAGGGACCTCCTACGAGCAGTACTTC	CASSRIAGTGTSYEQYF	TRBD1	-	TRBV28	TRBJ2-7
TGTGCCAGCAGCCTATCACAGGGTCACGAGCAGTACTTC	CASSLSQGHEQYF	-	-	TRBV5-6	TRBJ2-7
TGTGCCAGCAGTTTACTAGGCAGGGGGCGAAAATACAATGAGCAGTTCTTC	CASSLLGRGRKYNEQFF	TRBD1	-	TRBV27	TRBJ2-1
TGCAGCGCCCAGACTCATAAGTACGAGCAGTTCTTC	CSAQTHKYEQFF	-	-	TRBV29-1	TRBJ2-1
TGCGCCAGCAGCTTGATTGGGACAGCCTACGAGCAGTACTTC	CASSLIGTAYEQYF	TRBD1	-	TRBV5-1	TRBJ2-7
TGTGCCAGCAGTGCTCTAGCGGGAGGAGCCTCCTACGAGCAGTACTTC	CASSALAGGASYEQYF	TRBD2	-	TRBV27	TRBJ2-7
TGTGCCAGCAGCGCCATAGCGGGAGGTCACGAGCAGTACTTC	CASSAIAGGHEQYF	TRBD2	-	TRBV7-6	TRBJ2-7
TGTGCCAGCAGCCAGGGCGATACGCAGTATTTT	CASSQGDTQYF	-	-	TRBV7-3	TRBJ2-3
TGCGCCAGCAGCTTGGGTTCACACTCTGGAAACACCATATATTTT	CASSLGSHSGNTIYF	-	few	TRBV5-1	TRBJ1-3
TGTGCCAGCAGCTTGGCCCAGGGCTTCGACGAGCAGTACTTC	CASSLAQGFDEQYF	-	-	TRBV5-5	TRBJ2-7
TGTGCCAGCAGTCAAACCGGGATGTTCAATCAGCCCCAGCATTTT	CASSQTGMFNQPQHF	-	few	TRBV7-2	TRBJ1-5
TGTGCCAGCAGCCGACAACTAGCGGGGGGTAGCACAGATACGCAGTATTTT	CASSRQLAGGSTDTQYF	TRBD2	-	TRBV2	TRBJ2-3
TGTGCCAGCACCTTCGGGGGGGGCAACGAAAAACTGTTTTTT	CASTFGGGNEKLFF	-	-	TRBV6-5	TRBJ1-4
TGTGCCAGCGTTGACAGGGGAAGCTCTGGAAACACCATATATTTT	CASVDRGSSGNTIYF	TRBD1	-	TRBV28	TRBJ1-3
TGCAGTGCTAGGCGCACCGGGGAGCTGTTTTTT	CSARRTGELFF	-	-	TRBV20-1	TRBJ2-2
TGTGCCTGGAGTGCGGGGGCTGGGGCCAACGTCCTGACTTTC	CAWSAGAGANVLTF	-	-	TRBV30	TRBJ2-6